The rows below give T cell receptor beta chains drawn from one sample of a study of pediatric ulcerative colitis. Repertoires were generated with immunoSEQ multiplex PCR, while TCRdb's copy carries only in-frame clones and drops some. The table has roughly 4,400 clones, 90% to 95% seen once. The sample comprised blood. The receptors were sampled from a boy aged 5 to 17 who was a control in a study of pediatric ulcerative colitis. CDR3s include the opening cysteine and the closing phenylalanine or tryptophan. The order of the fields is J gene, CDR3 length, D gene, V gene, clone size, CDR3 DNA, CDR3 protein. The D gene is left open where the match is weak. Clone size, where shown, is once, few, many, or a class for clones that have expanded.

j_call: TRBJ2-3; cdr3_length: 16; d_call: TRBD2; v_call: TRBV2; clone_size: .; cdr3_nt: TGTGCCAGCAACAAACTACTAGCGGCCTCCACAGATACGCAGTATTTT; cdr3_aa: CASNKLLAASTDTQYF
j_call: TRBJ1-2; cdr3_length: 16; d_call: .; v_call: TRBV21-1; clone_size: .; cdr3_nt: TGTGCCAGCAGCAAAGTTCGAGACAGGTGCCACTATGGCTACACCTTC; cdr3_aa: CASSKVRDRCHYGYTF
j_call: TRBJ2-1; cdr3_length: 17; d_call: TRBD2; v_call: TRBV7-9; clone_size: .; cdr3_nt: TGTGCCAGCAGCTCTCCCCCAGGGAGCGGGAGTTCCAATGAGCAGTTCTTC; cdr3_aa: CASSSPPGSGSSNEQFF
j_call: TRBJ2-2; cdr3_length: 13; d_call: .; v_call: TRBV7-7; clone_size: .; cdr3_nt: TGTGCTAGCGGCCAGGGAGGCACCGGGGAGCTGTTTTTT; cdr3_aa: CASGQGGTGELFF
j_call: TRBJ1-1; cdr3_length: 13; d_call: TRBD1; v_call: TRBV9; clone_size: few; cdr3_nt: TGTGCCAGCAGTCGACAGGGTGGGACTGAAGCTTTCTTT; cdr3_aa: CASSRQGGTEAFF
j_call: TRBJ2-5; cdr3_length: 13; d_call: .; v_call: TRBV5-1; clone_size: .; cdr3_nt: TGCGCCAGCAGCTTACGACAGAGAGAGACCCAGTACTTC; cdr3_aa: CASSLRQRETQYF
j_call: TRBJ1-1; cdr3_length: 15; d_call: .; v_call: TRBV7-8; clone_size: .; cdr3_nt: TGTGCCAGCGCCTGGGGTACGCGTAGTGGCACTGAAGCTTTCTTT; cdr3_aa: CASAWGTRSGTEAFF
j_call: TRBJ2-2; cdr3_length: 14; d_call: .; v_call: TRBV5-8; clone_size: .; cdr3_nt: TGTGCCAGCAGCTTGGGACAGAACACCGGGGAGCTGTTTTTT; cdr3_aa: CASSLGQNTGELFF
j_call: TRBJ2-1; cdr3_length: 13; d_call: .; v_call: TRBV13; clone_size: .; cdr3_nt: TGTGCCAGCAGCCCGCGCTTAGGGAATGAGCAGTTCTTC; cdr3_aa: CASSPRLGNEQFF
j_call: TRBJ1-6; cdr3_length: 11; d_call: .; v_call: TRBV6-6; clone_size: .; cdr3_nt: TGTGCCAGCAGTTACTCGAGACCCCTCCACTTT; cdr3_aa: CASSYSRPLHF